This TCR beta chain was documented in a study of blood T cell repertoires in COVID-19. Study-level information: Whether acute or convalescent, the COVID-19 samples came from the United States, Italy and Spain. Nucleic acid was either cDNA or gDNA, and it came from T cells, B-cell-depleted T cells, or PBMCs.

The V end lost 4 bases, the J end lost 3 bases, and 15 bases lay between the germline ends. Looked up from germline, CDR1 is SQVTM and CDR2 is ANQGSEA. The CDR3 consists of 14 residues. Profiled with immunoSEQ multiplex PCR; TCRdb holds only in-frame clones, not every one. This sample has roughly 130,000 clones, with roughly 80% found just once. The chain links TRBV29-1 to TRBJ2-5; weak D call: TRBD2 (6 bases). This sequence originates from a man aged 70-80 years with acute or convalescent COVID-19. The sample consisted of peripheral blood. This chain's CDR3 is CSVVGGAKKETQYF. The CDR3 DNA reads as TGCAGCGTTGTCGGAGGGGCCAAAAAAGAGACCCAGTACTTC.